These 2 T cell receptor beta chains originate from one sample sequenced in a study of cytomegalovirus exposure and HLA in healthy donors. 60 Vbeta and 13 Jbeta primers were used in PCR. The repertoire was sequenced with immunoSEQ multiplex PCR; TCRdb's copy has only in-frame clones and lacks some. The sample holds 150,000 to 200,000 clones, around 77% seen once. Sequencing was carried out using PBMCs. Receptors originate from a woman aged 30 to 39 in good health and CMV-seronegative.

This clone turned up a few times. The V gene is TRBV5-8, the J gene TRBJ2-7; 7 bases are shared with TRBD1. This CDR3 is built from 15 residues. The V gene's germline CDR1 is SGHTS and CDR2 YDEGEE. J lost 5 bases, V lost 2 bases, and 10 bases had no gene match. The DNA of the CDR3 is TGTGCCAGCAGCTTAAGCCCTGACAGGGCCCACGAGCAGTACTTC. Its protein is CASSLSPDRAHEQYF.

This clone was seen a handful of times. V usage is TRBV6-5 and J usage is TRBJ2-7, with TRBD1 identical over 9 bases. Trimming at V came to 4 bases and at J to 5 bases, leaving 9 bases not matched to a gene. CDR3 size: 15 residues. Germline V gene lookup returns CDR1 MNHEY and CDR2 SVGAGI. Written as DNA, the CDR3 is TGTGCCAGCAGTTCTTATCCCGGGACAGGGAACGAGCAGTACTTC. Amino acid sequence: CASSSYPGTGNEQYF.